Following are 27 T cell receptor beta chains from one sample sequenced in a study of blood T cell repertoires in COVID-19. The table came from immunoSEQ multiplex PCR; TCRdb's copy has only in-frame clones and leaves some out. The sample holds approximately 74,000 clones, roughly 73% seen once. The sample taken for sequencing was peripheral blood. These receptor sequences come from a human donor in a cohort sampled during active COVID-19.

The CDR3 is CASSLRQGSNSPLHF. The CDR3 DNA sequence: TGTGCCAGCAGTTTGCGCCAGGGAAGTAATTCACCCCTCCACTTT. The rearrangement joins TRBV28 to TRBJ1-6; D possibly corresponds to TRBD1 (5 bases). The germline gives CDR1 MDHEN, CDR2 SYDVKM. The CDR3 totals 15 residues. Trimming stripped 3 bases from V and 6 bases from J, with 12 bases between.

The chain links TRBV25-1 to TRBJ2-1; 9 nucleotides line up with TRBD2. CDR3 size: 18 residues. Germline lookup yields CDR1 MGHDK and CDR2 SYGVNS. The J segment lost 6 bases and the V segment lost 0 bases, leaving 12 bases of the junction unmatched. CDR3 nucleotide sequence: TGTGCCAGCAGTGAATATAGCGGGGGTCGGACTAGCTTCAATGAGCAGTTCTTC. Its translation is CASSEYSGGRTSFNEQFF.

The chain employs TRBV20-1 and TRBJ2-7; TRBD1 might be the D (7 bases). The CDR3 loop spans 11 amino acids. Germline CDR1 reads DFQATT; CDR2 reads SNEGSKA (reference sequence). With 3 bases removed from V and 11 bases from J, the gap between germline ends came to 14 bases. CDR3 bases: TGCAGTGCTAGCGTCGGCAGGGGGGAGTACTTC. Protein sequence: CSASVGRGEYF.

This chain links TRBV6-2 or TRBV6-3 with TRBJ1-5, with D perhaps TRBD1 (5 bases). The ends were cut back, 1 base at V and 3 bases at J, with 19 bases in the middle. Germline V gene sequence: CDR1 MNHEY, CDR2 SVGEGT. The CDR3 consists of 18 residues. CDR3 protein: CASSYLRGMGFNNQPQHF. The CDR3, as DNA: TGTGCCAGCAGTTACTTAAGGGGTATGGGGTTCAACAATCAGCCCCAGCATTTT.

The chain combines TRBV27 with TRBJ2-3; 9 bases agree with TRBD2. In germline, CDR1 is MNHEY, CDR2 SMNVEV (reference sequence). With 3 bases clipped from V and 4 bases from J, the junction kept 2 bases outside the gene matches. The CDR3 length is 14 residues. The CDR3 loop is CASSLGGGADTQYF. The CDR3 coding sequence is TGTGCCAGCAGTTTGGGCGGGGGGGCAGATACGCAGTATTTT.

CDR3 nucleotide sequence: TGCAGTGCTAGTCTATGGACAGGGAGGGCATATGGCAATCAGCCCCAGCATTTT. Amino acid sequence: CSASLWTGRAYGNQPQHF. This chain connects TRBV20-1 to TRBJ1-5; 8 nucleotides match TRBD1. The CDR3 runs to 18 residues. Germline values: CDR1 DFQATT, CDR2 SNEGSKA (reference sequence). The V segment lost 3 bases and the J segment 2 bases; nucleotides outside the gene matches: 15.

This clone occurred a few times. The chain combines TRBV7-2 with TRBJ2-2; 13 bases agree with TRBD2. CDR1 SGHTA and CDR2 FQGNSA come from the germline V gene. With V trimmed by 5 bases and J by 5 bases, 8 bases remained unmatched. The CDR3 is made up of 17 amino acids. CDR3 nucleotide sequence: TGTGCCAGCAGCACGCAGGGACTAGCGGGAAATACCGGGGAGCTGTTTTTT. It is translated as CASSTQGLAGNTGELFF.

This chain joins TRBV19 and TRBJ1-1; no reliable D call. The CDR3 is 13 amino acids. V lost 8 bases to trimming and J lost 3 bases, with 13 bases between them. Per germline, CDR1 LNHDA and CDR2 SQIVND (reference sequence). CDR3 region: CASAGVRDTEAFF. The CDR3 DNA is TGTGCCAGTGCCGGGGTTCGGGACACTGAAGCTTTCTTT.

The chain is built from TRBV5-1 and TRBJ1-3, with unresolved D. Trimming shortened V by 4 bases and J by 4 bases, and 9 bases separated the two germline ends. CDR3 length: 13 amino acids. Germline V gene sequence: CDR1 SGHRS, CDR2 YFSETQ. CDR3 region: CASSETEGNTIYF. The CDR3 coding sequence is TGCGCCAGCAGCGAAACAGAAGGAAACACCATATATTTT.

The genes are TRBV7-9 and TRBJ2-1; 15 bases line up with TRBD2. The CDR3 covers 15 residues. V lost 5 bases to trimming and J lost 10 bases; unmatched junction nucleotides: 6. Germline values: CDR1 SEHNR, CDR2 FQNEAQ (reference sequence). The DNA for the CDR3 is TGTGCCAGCAGCCCTGGACTAGCGGGGGGGAAGGAGCAGTTCTTC. This sequence encodes CASSPGLAGGKEQFF.

The chain employs TRBV5-8 and TRBJ2-5, with D tentatively TRBD2 (6 bases). CDR1 SGHTS and CDR2 YDEGEE come from the germline V gene. The CDR3 is 13 residues long. With 1 base removed from V and 5 bases from J, the gap between germline ends came to 9 bases. The CDR3 DNA sequence: TGTGCCAGCAGCTTGCAGGGACTGGAGACCCAGTACTTC. It is translated as CASSLQGLETQYF.

This clone is a singleton in its sample. The chain combines TRBV28 with TRBJ2-7, with D maybe TRBD1 (6 bases). There are 18 residues in the CDR3. CDR1 is MDHEN, CDR2 SYDVKM, per germline. Trimming took 1 base from V and 0 from J, leaving 19 bases between them. The DNA for the CDR3 is TGTGCCAGCAGTTTATCCCTGGGGCTGGGGGCTATCTCCTACGAGCAGTACTTC. Protein product: CASSLSLGLGAISYEQYF.

The rearrangement links TRBV2 to TRBJ1-2, with 7 bases fitting TRBD1. CDR3 length: 11 amino acids. Trimming took 10 bases from V and 6 from J; bases not matched to a gene: 5. Germline lookup yields CDR1 SNHLY and CDR2 FYNNEI. CDR3: CATSTGNGYTF. The CDR3 DNA is TGTGCCACTTCGACAGGGAATGGCTACACCTTC.

The chain combines TRBV19 with TRBJ2-6; D not resolved. CDR1 is LNHDA and CDR2 is SQIVND in the germline V gene (reference sequence). V dropped 3 bases and J dropped 0 bases, with 12 bases sitting between them. This CDR3 spans 17 amino acids. CDR3 sequence: CASSMSIDTSGANVLTF. CDR3 in DNA: TGTGCCAGTAGTATGTCCATCGACACCTCTGGGGCCAACGTCCTGACTTTC.

This clone was recorded once. The chain recombines TRBV28 with TRBJ2-3, with D possibly TRBD2 on 6 matching bases. CDR1 is MDHEN, CDR2 SYDVKM, per germline. V lost 5 bases, J lost 0 bases, and 18 bases lay in between. The CDR3 covers 17 residues. CDR3 sequence: CASSGGLRDSSTDTQYF. CDR3 nucleotide sequence: TGTGCCAGCAGTGGGGGATTGAGGGACTCTAGCACAGATACGCAGTATTTT.

The chain recombines TRBV5-1 with TRBJ2-7; tentative D call: TRBD1 (7 bases). The CDR3 loop spans 13 amino acids. Germline V gene lookup returns CDR1 SGHRS and CDR2 YFSETQ. V shed 0 bases and J shed 6 bases, with 10 bases lying between them. DNA of the CDR3: TGCGCCAGCAGCTTGGGACAGGGAGGCGAGCAGTACTTC. This gives the protein CASSLGQGGEQYF. Full variable domain (outside the CDR3, taken from reference TRBV5-1 and TRBJ2-7): KAGVTQTPRYLIKTRGQQVTLSCSPISGHRSVSWYQQTPGQGLQFLFEYFSETQRNKGNFPGRFSGRQFSNSRSEMNVSTLELGDSALYLCASSLGQGGEQYFGPGTRLTVT.

The J gene is TRBJ1-3, the V gene TRBV15; no definite D call. The CDR3 has 17 residues. V was cut by 0 bases and J by 0 bases, with 12 bases left in between. The germline V gene encodes CDR1 LNHNV and CDR2 YYDKDF (reference sequence). The DNA of the CDR3 is TGTGCCACCAGCAGAGAGTATGAGGTCTACTCTGGAAACACCATATATTTT. It is translated as CATSREYEVYSGNTIYF.

This CDR3 is CASSRLAGAYNEQFF. The CDR3 coding sequence is TGTGCCAGCAGCCGACTAGCGGGGGCTTACAATGAGCAGTTCTTC. The genes are TRBV5-8 and TRBJ2-1; 12 nucleotides match TRBD2. This CDR3 is built from 15 residues. V gave up 4 bases and J gave up 4 bases; unmatched junction bases: 3. Germline V gene sequence: CDR1 SGHTS, CDR2 YDEGEE.

The chain joins TRBV4-1 to TRBJ2-7, with a possible D match to TRBD2 (5 bases). V lost 3 bases and J 4 bases, leaving 16 bases between the germline ends. CDR3 length: 15 amino acids. Germline assignment: CDR1 MGHRA and CDR2 YSYEKL. This chain's CDR3 is CASSQERGQVYEQYF. The DNA of the CDR3 is TGCGCCAGCAGCCAGGAAAGAGGGCAGGTGTACGAGCAGTACTTC.

The genes are TRBV2 and TRBJ2-3; 9 positions match TRBD2. Trimming took 2 bases from V and 2 from J; bases not matched to a gene: 5. The germline CDR1 and CDR2 sequences are SNHLY and FYNNEI. The CDR3 contains 16 residues. CDR3 nucleotide sequence: TGTGCCAGCAGTGAAACGACTAGCGGATACACAGATACGCAGTATTTT. The encoded protein is CASSETTSGYTDTQYF.

The chain carries TRBV28 and TRBJ2-1; TRBD2 matches 9 bases. Germline loops: CDR1 MDHEN, CDR2 SYDVKM. The CDR3 is made up of 16 amino acids. After removal of 2 bases from V and 6 bases from J, the junction contained 8 bases not matched to a gene. CDR3 nucleotide sequence: TGTGCCAGCAGTTTAATCGGCGGGGGGGCGGTCAATGAGCAGTTCTTC. Amino acid sequence: CASSLIGGGAVNEQFF.

The gene calls are TRBV27 and TRBJ1-5; weak D call: TRBD1 (5 bases). The CDR3 covers 14 residues. CDR1 is MNHEY and CDR2 is SMNVEV in the germline V gene (reference sequence). V lost 7 bases and J lost 2, with 12 bases in between. DNA of the CDR3: TGTGCCAGCATGCAGGGTCTCGGCAATCAGCCCCAGCATTTT. Amino acids: CASMQGLGNQPQHF.

This chain connects TRBV28 to TRBJ2-7; TRBD1 agrees at 7 bases. Germline V lookup: CDR1 MDHEN, CDR2 SYDVKM. The CDR3 runs to 17 residues. J lost 0 bases, V lost 6 bases, and 14 bases had no gene match. The CDR3 spells CASSLPTWTGRSYEQYF. DNA of the CDR3: TGTGCCAGCAGCCTCCCGACCTGGACAGGCCGCTCCTACGAGCAGTACTTC.

The rearrangement uses TRBV7-9 and TRBJ1-1; tentatively, D is TRBD1 (5 bases). The CDR3 sequence is 13 residues long. V lost 11 bases to trimming and J lost 5 bases, with 18 bases between them. Germline CDR1 reads SEHNR; CDR2 reads FQNEAQ (reference sequence). This chain's CDR3 is CAGVVREGTEAFF. CDR3 nucleotide sequence: TGTGCCGGAGTGGTCAGGGAGGGAACTGAAGCTTTCTTT.

This clone appeared many times. The chain carries TRBV5-4 and TRBJ2-1; D is perhaps TRBD2 (5 bases). The V gene's germline CDR1 is SGHNT and CDR2 YYREEE (reference sequence). The CDR3 loop spans 14 amino acids. Deletions cut 0 bases from V and 3 bases from J, with 7 bases between. This CDR3 reads CASSLAGNYNEQFF. In nucleotides, the CDR3 is TGTGCCAGCAGCTTGGCCGGGAACTACAATGAGCAGTTCTTC.

The CDR3 is CASSQGFSGQGYGYTF. The CDR3 DNA follows: TGCGCCAGCAGCCAAGGTTTCTCGGGACAGGGTTATGGCTACACCTTC. The rearrangement links TRBV4-1 to TRBJ1-2; TRBD1 aligns across 9 bases. The CDR3 has 16 amino acids. With V trimmed by 1 base and J by 5 bases, 8 bases remained unmatched. The germline gives CDR1 MGHRA, CDR2 YSYEKL.

This chain uses TRBV30 with TRBJ2-3; the match to TRBD2 covers 8 bases. Losses at the gene ends were 0 bases for V and 2 bases for J; bases not matched to a gene: 7. The germline CDR1 and CDR2 sequences are GTSNPN and SVGIG (reference sequence). The CDR3 extends over 16 amino acids. The CDR3 nucleotides are TGTGCCTGGAGTGTAGGTGCGGGGGGCCACACAGATACGCAGTATTTT. This codes for CAWSVGAGGHTDTQYF.